The rows below give T cell receptor beta chains drawn from one sample of a study of T cell repertoires in cytomegalovirus infection. TCRdb itself ran the reads through MiXCR, one entry per CDR3 protein. The repertoire includes about 680,000 distinct CDR3 sequences, 20% to 25% of them detected once, and approximately 8.2% sits in the top ten. Sequencing was performed on CD8+ T cells from PBMCs. The source is a human donor in good health (CMV status not recorded). Some clones in this sample may be carry-over from other donors' samples. The CDR3 runs from the conserved cysteine through the conserved F or W. A D gene is named only where the DNA matches it firmly. The size field is filled for only some rows; it gives once, few, many or a size class.

D: -
V: TRBV27
J: TRBJ2-5
size: few
DNA: TGTGCCAGCAGGAGTGAGGCTAGCTGGGAGACCCAGTACTTC
CDR3: CASRSEASWETQYF

D: -
V: TRBV20-1
J: TRBJ1-3
size: few
DNA: TGCAGTGCTAGAGAATTCTCTGGAAACACCATATATTTT
CDR3: CSAREFSGNTIYF

D: TRBD2
V: TRBV27
J: TRBJ2-1
size: -
DNA: TGTGCCAGCAGTTTATTGACTCGGACTAGCGGGGGGATCGATGAGCAGTTCTTC
CDR3: CASSLLTRTSGGIDEQFF

D: TRBD1
V: TRBV10-3
J: TRBJ2-7
size: -
DNA: TGTGCCATCAGAAGTCCGGGACAGGCCTACGAGCAGTACTTC
CDR3: CAIRSPGQAYEQYF

D: -
V: TRBV12-5
J: TRBJ2-1
size: many
DNA: TGTGCTAGTGGTTTGGGGGGGACCGGCAGCAATGAGCAGTTCTTC
CDR3: CASGLGGTGSNEQFF

D: -
V: TRBV28
J: TRBJ1-6
size: -
DNA: TGTGCCAGCAGTTTATCGCTTCTGCTCTCCTATAATTCACCCCTCCACTTT
CDR3: CASSLSLLLSYNSPLHF

D: -
V: TRBV12-3/TRBV12-4
J: TRBJ1-2
size: many
DNA: TGTGCCAGCAGTTTAGTATGGCGGGTACATCGCGGCTACACCTTC
CDR3: CASSLVWRVHRGYTF

D: TRBD1
V: TRBV12-3/TRBV12-4
J: TRBJ2-5
size: -
DNA: TGTGCCAGCAGTTCCCTTGGACAGGGCTGGGAGACCCAGTACTTC
CDR3: CASSSLGQGWETQYF

D: -
V: TRBV28
J: TRBJ1-5
size: -
DNA: TGTGCCAGCAGTTTAATACTTCAGGGGAATAGCAATCAGCCCCAGCATTTT
CDR3: CASSLILQGNSNQPQHF

D: -
V: TRBV28
J: TRBJ1-6
size: few
DNA: TGTGCCAGCAGTTTAATCCCGGACAGAAATAATTCACCCCTCCACTTT
CDR3: CASSLIPDRNNSPLHF

D: -
V: TRBV28
J: TRBJ1-3
size: few
DNA: TGTGCCAGCAGTTTACAGGAATGGCGAAACACCATATATTTT
CDR3: CASSLQEWRNTIYF

D: -
V: TRBV12-5
J: TRBJ2-1
size: -
DNA: TGTGCTAGTGGTTTCATGACCGACCGATCGTACAATGAGCAGTTCTTC
CDR3: CASGFMTDRSYNEQFF

D: -
V: TRBV15
J: TRBJ1-2
size: -
DNA: TGTGCCACCAGCAGACCCGGACACGACTATGGCTACACCTTC
CDR3: CATSRPGHDYGYTF

D: TRBD1
V: TRBV29-1
J: TRBJ2-5
size: -
DNA: TGTAGCGCCGCGACAGGGGGAGAGACCCAGTACTTC
CDR3: CSAATGGETQYF

D: -
V: TRBV27
J: TRBJ1-3
size: many
DNA: TGTGCCAGCAGTGTATCAGGGAAAGGAAACACCATATATTTT
CDR3: CASSVSGKGNTIYF

D: -
V: TRBV7-8
J: TRBJ2-5
size: many
DNA: TGTGCCAGCAGCTTAGGGCAGTACCAAGAGACCCAGTACTTC
CDR3: CASSLGQYQETQYF

D: -
V: TRBV29-1
J: TRBJ2-4
size: -
DNA: TGCAGCGTTGTAGAATCAGCCAAAAACATTCAGTACTTC
CDR3: CSVVESAKNIQYF

D: -
V: TRBV5-1
J: TRBJ1-1
size: -
DNA: TGCGCCAGCAGCTTAGAAAGCAGGACTGAAGCTTTCTTT
CDR3: CASSLESRTEAFF

D: -
V: TRBV6-6
J: TRBJ1-5
size: -
DNA: TGTGCCAGCACCCCCGGGGGCCATGGTCAGCCCCAGCATTTT
CDR3: CASTPGGHGQPQHF

D: -
V: TRBV2
J: TRBJ1-1
size: many
DNA: TGTGCCAGACTCCTTGTTGGTCGGGGGCGGACTGAAGCTTTCTTT
CDR3: CARLLVGRGRTEAFF

D: TRBD2
V: TRBV6-5
J: TRBJ2-2
size: -
DNA: TGTGCCAGCAGTTACTGGGGGGGTGCGACCGGGGAGCTGTTTTTT
CDR3: CASSYWGGATGELFF

D: -
V: TRBV19
J: TRBJ1-1
size: many
DNA: TGTGCCAGTAGTACGGACAGAACGGCTTTCTTT
CDR3: CASSTDRTAFF

D: -
V: TRBV6-5
J: TRBJ1-6
size: -
DNA: TGTGCCAGCAGTTACGGGGGTTATTCACCCCTCCACTTT
CDR3: CASSYGGYSPLHF

D: -
V: TRBV12-3/TRBV12-4
J: TRBJ1-2
size: many
DNA: TGTGCCAGCAGTTACCTCGTCACGACCGACGGCTACACCTTC
CDR3: CASSYLVTTDGYTF

D: -
V: TRBV24-1
J: TRBJ2-3
size: -
DNA: TGTGCCACCAGTGACCGCCACAAGGAGGGGACAGATACGCAGTATTTT
CDR3: CATSDRHKEGTDTQYF

D: -
V: TRBV28
J: TRBJ1-2
size: -
DNA: TGTGCCAGCAGTTTAAGCGCCGGGGGGCCCCATGGCTACACCTTC
CDR3: CASSLSAGGPHGYTF

D: -
V: TRBV2
J: TRBJ1-4
size: few
DNA: TGTGCCAGCAGCCCCGCGGGTACAGACAAACTGTTTTTT
CDR3: CASSPAGTDKLFF

D: -
V: TRBV7-2
J: TRBJ2-1
size: many
DNA: TGTGCCAGCAGCCCCGTTGGCCAAGGACCCTACAATGAGCAGTTCTTC
CDR3: CASSPVGQGPYNEQFF

D: -
V: TRBV4-1
J: TRBJ2-6
size: few
DNA: TGCGCCAGCAGCCCCGAGGGGGGGGCCAACGTCCTGACTTTC
CDR3: CASSPEGGANVLTF

D: -
V: TRBV9
J: TRBJ2-1
size: -
DNA: TGTGCCAGCAGCGTCGCCACTCCTGGGGAGCAGTTCTTC
CDR3: CASSVATPGEQFF

D: TRBD2
V: TRBV7-2
J: TRBJ2-2
size: many
DNA: TGTGCCAGCAGCTTAAACCCCGGACTAGCGCACACCGGGGAGCTGTTTTTT
CDR3: CASSLNPGLAHTGELFF

D: TRBD1
V: TRBV7-9
J: TRBJ2-7
size: few
DNA: TGTGCCAGCAGGGCTCCAGGGGGCAACTACGAGCAGTACTTC
CDR3: CASRAPGGNYEQYF

D: -
V: TRBV25-1
J: TRBJ1-5
size: once
DNA: TGTGGCAGCAGTGAACCGGGGATAGGATGGCGGGGTCAGCCCCAGCATTTT
CDR3: CGSSEPGIGWRGQPQHF

D: -
V: TRBV19
J: TRBJ1-1
size: -
DNA: TGTGCCAGTAGCGCTGGGTGGACTGAAGCTTGCTTT
CDR3: CASSAGWTEACF

D: -
V: TRBV12-3/TRBV12-4
J: TRBJ2-7
size: many
DNA: TGTGCCAGCAGTTTATGGGGATTGGGGCGTTCAGTGGGCGAGCAGTACTTC
CDR3: CASSLWGLGRSVGEQYF

D: -
V: TRBV7-8
J: TRBJ2-1
size: many
DNA: TGTGCCAGCAGCCCCGGGCCCCCGGGAAGGGATGAGCAGTTCTTC
CDR3: CASSPGPPGRDEQFF

D: -
V: TRBV2
J: TRBJ1-5
size: -
DNA: TGTGCCAGCAGTGAAAATGGGATGAGCAATCAGCCCCAGCATTTT
CDR3: CASSENGMSNQPQHF

D: -
V: TRBV7-6
J: TRBJ2-2
size: -
DNA: TGTGACAGCAGCTTCGGTTGGCAGGGGAACACCGGGGAGCTGTTTTTT
CDR3: CDSSFGWQGNTGELFF

D: TRBD2
V: TRBV7-9
J: TRBJ2-5
size: -
DNA: TGTGCCAGCAGCCCTAGCGGGGGGGCCCGAGAGACCCAGTACTTC
CDR3: CASSPSGGARETQYF

D: -
V: TRBV11-2
J: TRBJ2-1
size: many
DNA: TGTGCCAGCAGCCTCACGGGTGGGGAGCAGTTCTTC
CDR3: CASSLTGGEQFF

D: -
V: TRBV14
J: TRBJ2-5
size: few
DNA: TGTGCCAGCAGCCAAGTCCCAGGGAAAGAGACCCAGTACTTC
CDR3: CASSQVPGKETQYF

D: -
V: TRBV12-3/TRBV12-4
J: TRBJ2-5
size: -
DNA: TGTGCCAGCAGTTCGGCAAACGTGGGGGAGACCCAGTACTTC
CDR3: CASSSANVGETQYF

D: -
V: TRBV28
J: TRBJ1-4
size: few
DNA: TGTGCCACTGCCGCAGACCAAAATGAAAAACTGTTTTTT
CDR3: CATAADQNEKLFF

D: -
V: TRBV6-1
J: TRBJ2-7
size: many
DNA: TGTGCCAGCAGCGCACCGGGACATCTATACGAGCAGTACTTC
CDR3: CASSAPGHLYEQYF

D: TRBD2
V: TRBV19
J: TRBJ2-7
size: -
DNA: TGTGCCAGTAGCCATAGTGCGGGAGCCAACGAGCAGTACTTC
CDR3: CASSHSAGANEQYF

D: TRBD2
V: TRBV12-5
J: TRBJ2-3
size: few
DNA: TGTGCTAGTGGGGACGGGACTAGCAGCACAGATACGCAGTATTTT
CDR3: CASGDGTSSTDTQYF

D: -
V: TRBV7-6
J: TRBJ1-1
size: many
DNA: TGTGCCAGCAGCTCCCCCCGGGGGCTTAGCACTGAAGCTTTCTTT
CDR3: CASSSPRGLSTEAFF

D: -
V: TRBV9
J: TRBJ1-2
size: -
DNA: TGTGCCAGCAGCGTAACGCCCCTCGGGATAGGGGACACCTTC
CDR3: CASSVTPLGIGDTF

D: -
V: TRBV12-3/TRBV12-4
J: TRBJ2-1
size: -
DNA: TGTGCCAGCAGATCCCGGGACCGAGGGGTTGAGCAGTTCTTC
CDR3: CASRSRDRGVEQFF

D: TRBD2
V: TRBV19
J: TRBJ2-3
size: -
DNA: TGTGCCAGTAGTCTCCGGGGAGCGGGGCGCCCAGATACGCAGTATTTT
CDR3: CASSLRGAGRPDTQYF